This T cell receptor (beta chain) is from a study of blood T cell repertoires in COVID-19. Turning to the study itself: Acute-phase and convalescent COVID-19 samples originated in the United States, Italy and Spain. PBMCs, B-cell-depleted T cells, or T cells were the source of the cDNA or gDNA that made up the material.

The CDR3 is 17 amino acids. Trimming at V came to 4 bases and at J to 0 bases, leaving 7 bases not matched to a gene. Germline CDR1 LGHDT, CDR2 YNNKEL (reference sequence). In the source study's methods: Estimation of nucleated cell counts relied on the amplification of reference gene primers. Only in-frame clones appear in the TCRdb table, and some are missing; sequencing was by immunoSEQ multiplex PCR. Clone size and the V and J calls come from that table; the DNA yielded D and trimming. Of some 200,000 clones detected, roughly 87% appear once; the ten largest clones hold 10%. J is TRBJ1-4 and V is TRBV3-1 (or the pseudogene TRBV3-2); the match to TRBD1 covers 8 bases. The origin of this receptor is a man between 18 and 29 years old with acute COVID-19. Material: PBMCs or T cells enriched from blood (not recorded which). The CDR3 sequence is CASSPAGGLATNEKLFF. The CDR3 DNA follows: TGTGCCAGCAGCCCTGCAGGGGGCCTTGCAACTAATGAAAAACTGTTTTTT.